These T cell receptor beta chains were read from a single sample in a study of blood T cell repertoires in COVID-19. Repertoires were generated with immunoSEQ multiplex PCR, while TCRdb's copy carries only in-frame clones and drops some. The data hold approximately 190,000 clones, with almost 80% observed a single time. The sample consisted of peripheral blood. All receptors come from a man aged 55 to 70 with active or convalescent COVID-19. The CDR3 runs from the conserved cysteine through the conserved F or W. D genes are given only for firm matches. The size entry is marked missing in some rows and otherwise reads once, few, many or a size class.

>TRBV6-1|.|TRBD2|TRBJ2-7
TGTGCCTGCCGAGAAGTGGGACTAGCGGGAGGCTACGAGCAGTACTTC
CACREVGLAGGYEQYF
>TRBV27|.|TRBD2|TRBJ2-3
TGTGCCAGCAGCCCCAACTGGCCTAGCGGGGGAGATACGCAGTATTTT
CASSPNWPSGGDTQYF
>TRBV10-1|.|.|TRBJ2-5
TGCGCCAGCAGTGAGTGGGGGCAGAGCCAAGAGACCCAGTACTTC
CASSEWGQSQETQYF
>TRBV6-2/TRBV6-3|.|.|TRBJ2-2
TGTGCCAGCAGCCGATCCCTAGCTTCGTGGAACACCGGGGAGCTGTTTTTT
CASSRSLASWNTGELFF
>TRBV27|few|.|TRBJ2-1
TGTGCCAGCAGTTTACGCCCGGGACTCCTAAACAATGAGCAGTTCTTC
CASSLRPGLLNNEQFF
>TRBV28|once|TRBD2|TRBJ2-1
TGTGCCAGCAGTCTTAGCGGGAGGACACATGAGCAGTTCTTC
CASSLSGRTHEQFF
>TRBV28|once|.|TRBJ2-5
TGTGCCAGCAGTTTACGGGGCAGGGGATTGGGGCACCAAGAGACCCAGTACTTC
CASSLRGRGLGHQETQYF
>TRBV5-1|.|TRBD1|TRBJ1-1
TGCGCCAGCAGCTTAACTGGACAGGGAACACCGGAGAACACTGAAGCTTTCTTT
CASSLTGQGTPENTEAFF
>TRBV29-1|.|TRBD2|TRBJ2-7
TGCAGCGTCCTACACCTAGCGGGAGTCGAGTACGAGCAGTACTTC
CSVLHLAGVEYEQYF
>TRBV7-2|.|TRBD1|TRBJ2-1
TGTGCCAGCAGACGCGACAGGGCTACTACCTACAATGAGCAGTTCTTC
CASRRDRATTYNEQFF
>TRBV11-1|few|TRBD1|TRBJ1-2
TGTGCCAGCAGCGCCCGCCGGACAGGGGAAGGCTACACCTTC
CASSARRTGEGYTF
>TRBV7-9|.|TRBD2|TRBJ2-3
TGTGCCAGCAGCTCCTTAAGACAAGGACTAGCGAAAGATACGCAGTATTTT
CASSSLRQGLAKDTQYF
>TRBV6-5|.|TRBD1|TRBJ1-4
TGTGCCAGCAGTTCGACAGGGAGATGGGGAGAAAAACTGTTTTTT
CASSSTGRWGEKLFF
>TRBV9|once|TRBD1|TRBJ1-1
TGTGCCAGCAGCTCCCCCGGGACAGGGAACACTGAAGCTTTCTTT
CASSSPGTGNTEAFF
>TRBV18|.|.|TRBJ1-1
TGTGCCAGCTCACCACAGGGGAGGGAGGCTTTCTTT
CASSPQGREAFF
>TRBV5-4|.|.|TRBJ1-1
TGTGCCAGCAGCTTGGATCCACAGGGGAACACTGAAGCTTTCTTT
CASSLDPQGNTEAFF
>TRBV5-6|.|.|TRBJ1-1
TGTGCCAGCAGCTTGAAGGTCGCGGGAGCTTTCTTT
CASSLKVAGAFF